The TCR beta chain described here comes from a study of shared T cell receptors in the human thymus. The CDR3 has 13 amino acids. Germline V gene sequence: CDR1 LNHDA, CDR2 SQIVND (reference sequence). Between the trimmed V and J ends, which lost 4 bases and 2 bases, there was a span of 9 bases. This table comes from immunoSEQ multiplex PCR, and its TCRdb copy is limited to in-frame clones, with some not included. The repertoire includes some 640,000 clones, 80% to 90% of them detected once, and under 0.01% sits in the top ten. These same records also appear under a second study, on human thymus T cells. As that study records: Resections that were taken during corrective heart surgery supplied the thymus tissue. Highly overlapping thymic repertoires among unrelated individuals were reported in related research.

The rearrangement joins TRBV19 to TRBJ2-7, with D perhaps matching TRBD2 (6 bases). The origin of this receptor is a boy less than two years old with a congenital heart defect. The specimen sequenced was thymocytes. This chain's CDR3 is CASSSGNTYEQYF. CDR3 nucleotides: TGTGCCAGTAGTAGCGGGAATACCTACGAGCAGTACTTC.